This T cell receptor beta chain was documented in a study of T cell changes during pregnancy in multiple sclerosis. Data came from immunoSEQ multiplex PCR; TCRdb stores just in-frame clones and leaves some out. The sample has about 87,000 clones, around 93% seen once. This CDR3 contains 13 residues. Germline CDR1 reads SEHNR; CDR2 reads FQNEAQ (reference sequence). Remarks on this clone: A junction end diverges from the germline sequence, so it may reflect a read error.

Sequenced here: peripheral blood, sampled in the third trimester of pregnancy. The TCR originated in a female donor in good health, enrolled as a control in a pregnancy study. The chain couples TRBV7-9 to TRBJ2-7, with D uncertain. CDR3 coding DNA: TGTGCCAGCAGCCCCACCGTTAATCCCCGAAGAGACTTC. Translated: CASSPTVNPRRDF.